This TCR beta chain comes out of a study of CD8 T cells in ankylosing spondylitis. Making the TCR beta libraries involved quantitative 5'-RACE with molecular barcodes. MiXCR, applied by TCRdb to the 5' RACE reads, yields one record per CDR3 protein. The sample contains fewer than 350,000 distinct CDR3 sequences, 11% of which appear only once. Whole-study results and caveats: Roughly eight highly homologous variants made up a TCR beta motif that seemed to typify ankylosing spondylitis blood.

The CDR3 covers 16 residues. Trimming left V 2 bases short and J 5 bases short, with 21 bases between. In germline, CDR1 is SQVTM, CDR2 ANQGSEA. This clonotype was seen many times. Its cognate antigen is unknown. Source material: blood, either unsorted or a sorted T cell fraction (not recorded which). V gene TRBV29-1 combines with J gene TRBJ2-5; D perhaps matches TRBD2 (6 bases). This TCR derives from a female donor with ankylosing spondylitis or in good health (not recorded which). The CDR3 coding sequence is TGCAGCGTTGAAACAGGACTACCCCAATTTGTGGAGACCCAGTACTTC. It codes for CSVETGLPQFVETQYF. The full variable domain, its missing parts supplied by reference TRBV29-1 and TRBJ2-5, is SAVISQKPSRDICQRGTSLTIQCQVDSQVTMMFWYRQQPGQSLTLIATANQGSEATYESGFVIDKFPISRPNLTFSTLTVSNMSPEDSSIYLCSVETGLPQFVETQYFGPGTRLLVL.